The sequence of this T cell receptor beta chain was determined in a study of T cells in localized non-small cell lung cancer. Study-wide results and caveats: The appearance of a median around 57 of the top 100 tumor clones was seen in adjacent lung. Sequencing was limited to one tumor region, leaving the possibility of heterogeneity open. Among the tissues sampled, uninvolved adjacent lung had the highest T cell clonality, above tumor. Higher blood T cell density went with longer overall survival.

This clone was picked up a small number of times. Its antigen is not known. Germline-derived CDR1 and CDR2 are LNHDA and SQIVND (reference sequence). The CDR3 is 13 residues long. Trimming cost V 5 bases and J 4 bases, with 11 bases left between them. The assay was immunoSEQ multiplex PCR, and TCRdb's table has in-frame clones only and misses some. The sample includes tens of thousands of clones, less than 95% seen only once; the top ten take roughly 31%. The origin of this receptor is a female donor older than 55 with stage I lung adenocarcinoma. The genes are TRBV19 and TRBJ1-2; a weak D match, TRBD1 (5 bases). The sequencing used peripheral blood, collected before any cancer treatment. CDR3 amino acids: CASSPRGSYGYTF. Here the CDR3 DNA reads TGTGCCAGTAGTCCGAGGGGCTCCTATGGCTACACCTTC.